A single sample is the source of the 7 T cell receptor beta chains below, sequenced in a study of blood T cells in healthy people across ages. It was with a sample-barcoded 5' primer and a J-beta primer mix that a second PCR of roughly 6 to 12 cycles was run. TCRdb re-called the 5' RACE reads with MiXCR, one entry per CDR3 protein. There are 800,000 to 950,000 distinct CDR3 sequences in the sample; almost 30% occur only once, and about 10% lies in the top ten. These sequences were also reported in another study, on T cells of mothers and their children.

Sequenced material: blood. The receptors originated from a woman aged 40 to 55 in good health.

In DNA, the CDR3 is TGTGCCAGCAGGACAGGGGGCCTTTCAGAGACCCAGTACTTC. Its translation is CASRTGGLSETQYF. The chain couples TRBV6-5 to TRBJ2-5, with 10 bases lining up with TRBD1. Germline V gene lookup returns CDR1 MNHEY and CDR2 SVGAGI. The V and J ends lost 6 bases and 4 bases, in that order; junction bases with no gene match: 5. The CDR3 contains 14 residues.

This clonotype has only a few counts. This rearrangement joins TRBV30 to TRBJ2-7; the D gene could be TRBD1 or TRBD2 (5 bases each). Per the germline V gene, CDR1 is GTSNPN and CDR2 is SVGIG (reference sequence). Trimming stripped 2 bases from V and 2 bases from J, with 16 bases between. This CDR3 region has 15 residues. CDR3 region: CAWSMTGTAAYEQYF. CDR3 DNA: TGTGCCTGGAGTATGACGGGGACGGCAGCCTACGAGCAGTACTTC.

This clonotype came up many times. The chain recombines TRBV3-1 with TRBJ2-1, with D tentatively TRBD1 (6 bases). Trimming left V 4 bases short and J 0 bases short, with 13 bases between. The CDR3 is made up of 16 amino acids. Germline assignment: CDR1 LGHDT and CDR2 YNNKEL (reference sequence). CDR3 loop: CASSLQGKGSYNEQFF. The CDR3 DNA sequence: TGTGCCAGCAGCCTACAGGGAAAGGGCTCCTACAATGAGCAGTTCTTC.

The CDR3 is CASSQDLAFEQFF. In nucleotides, the CDR3 is TGTGCCAGCAGCCAAGATTTGGCTTTTGAGCAGTTCTTC. The genes are TRBV14 and TRBJ2-1; D ambiguous. Germline CDR1 SGHDN, CDR2 FVKESK. This CDR3 region has 13 residues. Trimming pared 0 bases from V and 9 bases from J, leaving 9 bases between.

This clonotype has a handful of counts. This could be a read error, since a much larger clone is one nucleotide away. This chain uses TRBV28 with TRBJ2-4, with 8 bases fitting TRBD1. Germline V lookup: CDR1 MDHEN, CDR2 SYDVKM. This CDR3 comprises 14 residues. J was trimmed by 15 bases and V by 3 bases; bases with no gene match: 13. This CDR3 reads CASSFTGGTYERYF. In DNA form, the CDR3 reads TGTGCCAGCAGTTTCACAGGGGGGACCTACGAGCGGTACTTC.

In regard to this clonotype: At one end the junction does not follow the germline gene, possibly because of a read error. The rearrangement joins TRBV6-6 to TRBJ2-1; weak D call: TRBD2 (6 bases). Germline V gene data show CDR1 as MNHNY and CDR2 as SVGAGI (reference sequence). The CDR3 has 15 amino acids. The CDR3 loop is CASSYGGGVDNEQFF. CDR3 DNA sequence: TGCGCCAGCAGTTACGGTGGAGGGGTGGACAATGAGCAGTTCTTC.

V usage is TRBV5-1 and J usage is TRBJ2-7; either TRBD1 or TRBD2 may supply D (6 bases each). V was pared by 1 base and J by 3 bases, with 26 bases between. Germline CDR1 and CDR2: SGHRS and YFSETQ. The length of the CDR3 is 19 residues. The CDR3 DNA reads as TGCGCCAGCAGCTTGCTTGGCTCTAGGGGGACTCAGGGGATCTACGAGCAGTACTTC. Protein product: CASSLLGSRGTQGIYEQYF.